A single sample gave rise to the 24 T cell receptor beta chains below, sequenced in a study of cytomegalovirus exposure and HLA in healthy donors (dated by TCRdb to 2015 to 2018). Receptor amplification or capture employed the immunoSEQ multiplex PCR assay. For the multiplex PCR, a mixture combining 60 forward primers for TCR Vbeta segments and 13 reverse primers for TCR Jbeta segments was used. The table comes from immuneACCESS by way of TCRdb, which keeps in-frame sequences with V and J called. Part of the clones is missing from these tables; in studies checked, under half for an unresolved V gene and the rest for unknown reasons. This sample gives roughly 100,000 clones in total; 60% to 80% of them show up just once. Clones ranked in the top ten supply over 2% of the sample. Sequencing used PBMCs. These receptors were collected from a man aged 40-55 years in good health and CMV-seronegative.

This rearrangement joins TRBV2 to TRBJ2-1, with a tentative D call TRBD2 (5 bases). The germline V gene has CDR1 SNHLY and CDR2 FYNNEI. V was pared by 5 bases and J by 4 bases, with 15 bases between. This CDR3 has 15 amino acids. The DNA for the CDR3 is TGTGCCAGCAGTTTTGAGCGGTCCCCATACAATGAGCAGTTCTTC. It encodes CASSFERSPYNEQFF.

This clone turned up a few times. The rearrangement joins TRBV4-2 to TRBJ2-2, with 9 bases identical to TRBD2. There are 17 residues in the CDR3. Unmatched junction bases numbered 9, after V lost 0 bases and J lost 7 bases. The germline CDR1 and CDR2 sequences are LGHNA and YNFKEQ. The CDR3 sequence: CASSQDPLAGTDGELFF. DNA for the CDR3: TGTGCCAGCAGCCAAGATCCCCTAGCGGGGACGGACGGGGAGCTGTTTTTT.

CDR3 DNA: TGTGCCGGGCAGAAAGAGAACAATGAGCAGTTCTTC. It yields the protein CAGQKENNEQFF. V is TRBV5-4 and J is TRBJ2-1; D call uncertain. This CDR3 region has 12 residues. CDR1 is SGHNT and CDR2 is YYREEE in the germline V gene (reference sequence). V was shortened by 10 bases and J by 5 bases, with 13 bases between the two germline ends. Together with reference TRBV5-4 and TRBJ2-1, the CDR3 gives the full variable domain: ETGVTQSPTHLIKTRGQQVTLRCSSQSGHNTVSWYQQALGQGPQFIFQYYREEENGRGNFPPRFSGLQFPNYSSELNVNALELDDSALYLCAGQKENNEQFFGPGTRLTVL.

The CDR3 region has the DNA TGTGCCAGTAGTCTTCAACTCCAGGGGCCAGGCAACGTCCTGACTTTC. It translates to CASSLQLQGPGNVLTF. The chain has TRBV19 and TRBJ2-6; perhaps TRBD1 as D (6 bases). The CDR3 has 16 residues. CDR1 is LNHDA, CDR2 SQIVND, per germline (reference sequence). V lost 5 bases and J 9 bases, leaving 20 bases between the germline ends.

This clone has a handful of counts. The rearrangement uses TRBV7-6 and TRBJ2-2; D is unclear. CDR1 is SGHVS and CDR2 is FNYEAQ in the germline V gene. This CDR3 has 16 amino acids. Trimming took 2 bases from V and 6 from J, leaving 16 bases between them. The CDR3 loop is CASSLSQIVGSGELFF. Here the CDR3 DNA reads TGTGCCAGCAGCTTAAGTCAAATCGTGGGCTCCGGGGAGCTGTTTTTT. Full variable domain (outside the CDR3, taken from reference TRBV7-6 and TRBJ2-2): GAGVSQSPRYKVTKRGQDVALRCDPISGHVSLYWYRQALGQGPEFLTYFNYEAQQDKSGLPNDRFSAERPEGSISTLTIQRTEQRDSAMYRCASSLSQIVGSGELFFGEGSRLTVL.

This chain links TRBV28 with TRBJ2-1; TRBD2 is a possible D gene (6 bases). Germline loops: CDR1 MDHEN, CDR2 SYDVKM. V lost 6 bases to trimming and J lost 3 bases, with 18 bases between them. This CDR3 is 16 amino acids long. This chain's CDR3 is CASSSPGAGYYNEQFF. The CDR3 nucleotides are TGTGCCAGCAGCTCGCCGGGAGCGGGCTACTACAATGAGCAGTTCTTC.

The genes are TRBV11-3 and TRBJ2-2; 16 bases align to TRBD2. The V gene's germline CDR1 is SGHNT and CDR2 YENEEA. V lost 5 bases, J lost 6 bases, and 3 bases stayed unmatched. This CDR3 comprises 16 residues. CDR3 in DNA: TGTGCCAGCAGCCAAGGGACTAGCGGGGGGGCCGGGGAGCTGTTTTTT. Translating it yields CASSQGTSGGAGELFF.

In DNA form, the CDR3 reads TGTGCCAGCAGTGAGAGGGACAGGGGTTATAATTCACCCCTCCACTTT. This sequence encodes CASSERDRGYNSPLHF. This chain links TRBV25-1 with TRBJ1-6; 10 bases map to TRBD1. V lost 3 bases, J lost 4 bases, and 3 bases stayed unmatched. The CDR3 totals 16 residues. Per germline, CDR1 MGHDK and CDR2 SYGVNS. Filled out from reference TRBV25-1 and TRBJ1-6, the complete variable domain reads EADIYQTPRYLVIGTGKKITLECSQTMGHDKMYWYQQDPGMELHLIHYSYGVNSTEKGDLSSESTVSRIRTEHFPLTLESARPSHTSQYLCASSERDRGYNSPLHFGNGTRLTVT.

This chain joins TRBV7-9 and TRBJ1-6; D might be TRBD1 (6 bases). The CDR3 runs to 15 residues. Per the germline V gene, CDR1 is SEHNR and CDR2 is FQNEAQ (reference sequence). Trimming left V 4 bases short and J 6 bases short, with 13 bases between. CDR3 DNA: TGTGCCAGCAGCTCGGGACACGGAGGTAATTCACCCCTCCACTTT. Translated: CASSSGHGGNSPLHF.

The chain recombines TRBV5-1 with TRBJ2-7; D is possibly TRBD1 (5 bases). CDR3 size: 14 residues. CDR1 and CDR2 (germline): SGHRS, YFSETQ. V was clipped by 0 bases and J by 1 base, with 8 bases between them. This CDR3 reads CASSLVRGSYEQYF. CDR3 nucleotide sequence: TGCGCCAGCAGCTTGGTAAGGGGTTCCTACGAGCAGTACTTC.

The chain couples TRBV7-8 to TRBJ1-6, with 7 nucleotides matching TRBD1. The germline V gene has CDR1 SGHVS and CDR2 FQNEAQ. The CDR3 totals 12 residues. J lost 14 bases, V lost 0 bases, and 1 base had no gene match. CDR3 DNA: TGTGCCAGCAGCTTAGCGGGGACAGCCCTCCACTTT. This translates into CASSLAGTALHF.

The chain carries TRBV5-1 and TRBJ1-3; the D gene is possibly TRBD1 (5 bases). The CDR3 totals 17 residues. CDR1 and CDR2 from the germline V gene are SGHRS and YFSETQ. V lost 1 base and J lost 0, with 14 bases in between. CDR3 nucleotide sequence: TGCGCCAGCAGCTTGCGGCCGGGGGGGAGCTCTGGAAACACCATATATTTT. Amino acid sequence: CASSLRPGGSSGNTIYF.

V usage is TRBV28 and J usage is TRBJ1-2; 9 bases line up with TRBD1. Germline V CDR1 and CDR2: MDHEN, SYDVKM. CDR3 length: 15 amino acids. The V segment lost 5 bases and the J segment 5 bases; nucleotides outside the gene matches: 9. The CDR3, as DNA: TGTGCCAGCAGTGTCACAGGGGGCGCCGGGTATGGCTACACCTTC. Translation: CASSVTGGAGYGYTF.

The chain links TRBV12-5 to TRBJ2-3; D unresolved. Per the germline V gene, CDR1 is LGHNT and CDR2 is FRNRAP. V gave up 6 bases and J gave up 1 base, with 8 bases separating them. The CDR3 is 13 amino acids. The CDR3 nucleotides are TGTGCTAGTGGCCTCTCGGGCACAGATACGCAGTATTTT. This gives the protein CASGLSGTDTQYF.

This chain uses TRBV6-5 with TRBJ2-5; weak D call: TRBD2 (6 bases). Germline V lookup: CDR1 MNHEY, CDR2 SVGAGI. V dropped 2 bases and J dropped 7 bases, with 17 bases sitting between them. This CDR3 spans 15 amino acids. The CDR3 nucleotides read TGTGCCAGCAGTTACGGACGCGGGGCCCTAGGGACCCAGTACTTC. The encoded protein is CASSYGRGALGTQYF.

The V call is TRBV6-6, the J call TRBJ2-5; weak D call: TRBD1 (7 bases). CDR1 and CDR2 (germline): MNHNY, SVGAGI (reference sequence). The V gene lost 8 bases and the J gene lost 8 bases, with 15 bases spanning the gap. CDR3 length: 12 residues. CDR3 sequence (DNA): TGTGCCAGCGGTCCAGGGGGGAATACCCAGTACTTC. This gives the protein CASGPGGNTQYF.

This clone appeared a few times. This chain joins TRBV27 and TRBJ2-1, with 7 bases that match TRBD2. This CDR3 is built from 15 residues. V was clipped by 2 bases and J by 5 bases; unmatched bases: 6. Germline assignment: CDR1 MNHEY and CDR2 SMNVEV (reference sequence). The CDR3 bases are TGTGCCAGCAGTTTAACGGGACTACTAGACAATGAGCAGTTCTTC. Amino acid sequence: CASSLTGLLDNEQFF.

In this sample, this clone turned up a few times. The genes are TRBV6-1 and TRBJ1-4, with no clear D. The germline gives CDR1 MNHNS, CDR2 SASEGT. The CDR3 runs to 17 residues. Trimming removed 1 base at V and 2 bases at J, with 14 bases between. CDR3 sequence (DNA): TGTGCCAGCAGTGAAGTCGCACTGACTTTGACTAATGAAAAACTGTTTTTT. This sequence encodes CASSEVALTLTNEKLFF.

The genes are TRBV6-5 and TRBJ1-1, with D tentatively TRBD1 (6 bases). This CDR3 is 15 amino acids long. Trimming removed 6 bases from V and 4 bases from J, with 18 bases in between. Germline V lookup: CDR1 MNHEY, CDR2 SVGAGI. The DNA of the CDR3 is TGTGCCAGCAGACCGAACTGGCAGGGGAGCACTGAAGCTTTCTTT. Translated, it gives CASRPNWQGSTEAFF.

This sequence joins TRBV5-1 and TRBJ2-3; TRBD1 aligns across 9 bases. Germline V gives CDR1 SGHRS, CDR2 YFSETQ. CDR3 size: 14 residues. The trim removed 4 bases at V and 6 bases at J, leaving 6 bases unmatched. CDR3 coding DNA: TGCGCCAGCAGCATGGGACAGGGTTACGATACGCAGTATTTT. Its translation: CASSMGQGYDTQYF. Looking up the rest from reference TRBV5-1 and TRBJ2-3 gives the full variable domain: KAGVTQTPRYLIKTRGQQVTLSCSPISGHRSVSWYQQTPGQGLQFLFEYFSETQRNKGNFPGRFSGRQFSNSRSEMNVSTLELGDSALYLCASSMGQGYDTQYFGPGTRLTVL.

This clone was observed once. J is TRBJ2-1 and V is TRBV7-6; 12 bases agree with TRBD2. V was clipped by 3 bases and J by 3 bases; unmatched bases: 3. The CDR3 sequence is 16 residues long. The germline V gene has CDR1 SGHVS and CDR2 FNYEAQ. CDR3: CASSLRLAGVYNEQFF. The DNA for the CDR3 is TGTGCCAGCAGCTTGAGACTAGCGGGGGTCTACAATGAGCAGTTCTTC. The variable domain in full, with the rest retrieved from reference TRBV7-6 and TRBJ2-1, is GAGVSQSPRYKVTKRGQDVALRCDPISGHVSLYWYRQALGQGPEFLTYFNYEAQQDKSGLPNDRFSAERPEGSISTLTIQRTEQRDSAMYRCASSLRLAGVYNEQFFGPGTRLTVL.

In its sample, this clone was seen once. The chain is built from TRBV5-1 and TRBJ2-6, with D maybe TRBD1 (7 bases). V was clipped by 4 bases and J by 1 base, with 12 bases between them. Germline-derived CDR1 and CDR2 are SGHRS and YFSETQ. CDR3 length equals 16 residues. The CDR3 DNA follows: TGCGCCAGCAGCACCGCAGGGGGGTCTGGGGCCAACGTCCTGACTTTC. Residues: CASSTAGGSGANVLTF.

Written as DNA, the CDR3 is TGTGCCAGCAGCTTAGGACAGTTATATGGCTACACCTTC. Translated: CASSLGQLYGYTF. The V call is TRBV7-9, the J call TRBJ1-2; maybe TRBD1 (5 bases). Trimming removed 1 base at V and 5 bases at J, with 8 bases between. This CDR3 contains 13 residues. The V gene's germline CDR1 is SEHNR and CDR2 FQNEAQ (reference sequence).

J is TRBJ2-7 and V is TRBV5-5; D is unclear. Trimming took 3 bases from V and 7 from J, leaving 8 bases between them. This CDR3 is 11 amino acids long. Germline V gene sequence: CDR1 SGHKS, CDR2 YYEKEE (reference sequence). The CDR3 DNA follows: TGTGCCAGCAGCTCCAACCGGGAGCAGTACTTC. As protein: CASSSNREQYF.